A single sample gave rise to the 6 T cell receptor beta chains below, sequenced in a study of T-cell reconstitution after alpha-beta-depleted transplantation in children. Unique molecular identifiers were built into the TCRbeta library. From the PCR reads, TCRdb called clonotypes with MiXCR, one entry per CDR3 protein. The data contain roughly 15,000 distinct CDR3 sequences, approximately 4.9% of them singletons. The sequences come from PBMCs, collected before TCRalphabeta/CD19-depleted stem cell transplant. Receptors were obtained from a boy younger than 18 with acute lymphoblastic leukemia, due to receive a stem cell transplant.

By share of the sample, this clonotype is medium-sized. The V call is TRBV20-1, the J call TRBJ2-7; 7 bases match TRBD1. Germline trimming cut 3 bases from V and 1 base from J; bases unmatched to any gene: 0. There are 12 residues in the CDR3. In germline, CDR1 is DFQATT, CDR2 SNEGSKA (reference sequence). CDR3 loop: CSARTGSYEQYF. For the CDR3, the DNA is TGCAGTGCTAGGACAGGGTCCTACGAGCAGTACTTC.

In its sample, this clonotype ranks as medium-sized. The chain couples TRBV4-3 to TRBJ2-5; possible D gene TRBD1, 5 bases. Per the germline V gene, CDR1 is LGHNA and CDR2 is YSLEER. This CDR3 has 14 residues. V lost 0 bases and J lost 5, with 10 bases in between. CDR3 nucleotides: TGCGCCAGCAGCCAAGATAGGGGTTCGGAGACCCAGTACTTC. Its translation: CASSQDRGSETQYF.

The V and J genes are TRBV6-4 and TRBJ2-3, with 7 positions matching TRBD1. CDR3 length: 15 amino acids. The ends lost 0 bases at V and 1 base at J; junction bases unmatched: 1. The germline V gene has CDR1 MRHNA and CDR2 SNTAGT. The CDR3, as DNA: TGTGCCAGCAGTGACTCAGGGGGCGGCACAGATACGCAGTATTTT. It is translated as CASSDSGGGTDTQYF.

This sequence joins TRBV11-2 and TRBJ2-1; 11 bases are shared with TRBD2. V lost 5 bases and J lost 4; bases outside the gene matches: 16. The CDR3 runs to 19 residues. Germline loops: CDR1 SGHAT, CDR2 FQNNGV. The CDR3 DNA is TGTGCCAGCAGCCCGCGACTAGCGGGGAGCCTCTGGCTTTACAATGAGCAGTTCTTC. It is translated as CASSPRLAGSLWLYNEQFF. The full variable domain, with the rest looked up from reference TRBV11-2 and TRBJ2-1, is EAGVAQSPRYKIIEKRQSVAFWCNPISGHATLYWYQQILGQGPKLLIQFQNNGVVDDSQLPKDRFSAERLKGVDSTLKIQPAKLEDSAVYLCASSPRLAGSLWLYNEQFFGPGTRLTVL.

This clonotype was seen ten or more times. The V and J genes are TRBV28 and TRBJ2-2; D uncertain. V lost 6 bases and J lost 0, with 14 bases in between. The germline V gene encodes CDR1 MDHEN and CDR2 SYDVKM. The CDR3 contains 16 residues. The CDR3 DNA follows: TGTGCCAGCAGCCCTACCGTGGGTACGAACACCGGGGAGCTGTTTTTT. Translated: CASSPTVGTNTGELFF.

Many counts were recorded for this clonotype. Here the CDR3 reads CASSQEVQNTNQPQHF. In DNA form, the CDR3 reads TGCGCCAGCAGCCAAGAAGTACAGAATACCAATCAGCCCCAGCATTTT. V gene TRBV4-1 combines with J gene TRBJ1-5; no definite D call. CDR1 and CDR2 from the germline V gene are MGHRA and YSYEKL. V gave up 0 bases and J gave up 3 bases, with 12 bases separating them. This CDR3 has 16 amino acids.